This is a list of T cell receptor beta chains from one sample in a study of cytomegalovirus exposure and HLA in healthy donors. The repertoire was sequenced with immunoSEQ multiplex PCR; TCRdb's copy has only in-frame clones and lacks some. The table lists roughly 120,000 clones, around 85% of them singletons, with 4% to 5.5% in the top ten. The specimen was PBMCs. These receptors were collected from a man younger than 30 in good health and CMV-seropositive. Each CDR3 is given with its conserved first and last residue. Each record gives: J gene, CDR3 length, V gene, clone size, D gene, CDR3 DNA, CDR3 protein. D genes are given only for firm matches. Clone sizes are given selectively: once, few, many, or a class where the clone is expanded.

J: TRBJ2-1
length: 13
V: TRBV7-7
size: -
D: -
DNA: TGTGCCAGCAGCGTGGATCAGGAAAATGAGCAGTTCTTC
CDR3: CASSVDQENEQFF

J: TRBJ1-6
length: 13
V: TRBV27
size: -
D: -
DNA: TGTGCCAGCAAGCCCCTCGGGGGTTCACCCCTCCACTTT
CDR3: CASKPLGGSPLHF

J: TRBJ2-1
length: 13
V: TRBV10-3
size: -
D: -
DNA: TGTGCCATCAGTGTGTCTGGGGCCAATGAGCAGTTCTTC
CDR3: CAISVSGANEQFF

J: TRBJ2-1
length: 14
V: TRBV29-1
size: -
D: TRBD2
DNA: TGCAGCGTCCGCAGCGGGAGCTCCTACAATGAGCAGTTCTTC
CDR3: CSVRSGSSYNEQFF

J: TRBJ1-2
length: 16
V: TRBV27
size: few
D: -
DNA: TGTGCCAGCAGCCCATCACAGGGATATACTAACTATGGCTACACCTTC
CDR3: CASSPSQGYTNYGYTF

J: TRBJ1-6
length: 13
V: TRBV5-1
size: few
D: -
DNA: TGCGCCAGCAGCTTGGACAGTAATTCACCCCTCCACTTT
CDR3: CASSLDSNSPLHF

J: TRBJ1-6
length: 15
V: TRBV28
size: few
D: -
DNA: TGTGCCAGCAGTTTCAAGGGATCAGGGAATTCACCCCTCCACTTT
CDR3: CASSFKGSGNSPLHF

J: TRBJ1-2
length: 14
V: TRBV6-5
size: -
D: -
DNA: TGTGCCAGCAGTCCCGGAGGTCTCACTAATGGCTACACCTTC
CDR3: CASSPGGLTNGYTF

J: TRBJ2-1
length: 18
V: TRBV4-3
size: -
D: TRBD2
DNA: TGCGCCAGCAGCCAAGTTGGTCAGCGGGGGTTGGGGCTCAATGAGCAGTTCTTC
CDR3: CASSQVGQRGLGLNEQFF

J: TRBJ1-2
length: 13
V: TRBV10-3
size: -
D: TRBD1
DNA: TGTGCCATCACCGGGACAGGGTATGGTGGCTACACCTTC
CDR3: CAITGTGYGGYTF

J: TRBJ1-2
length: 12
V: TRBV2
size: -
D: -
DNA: TGTGCCAGCAGTGAACGGACAGCCGGCTACACCTTC
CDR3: CASSERTAGYTF

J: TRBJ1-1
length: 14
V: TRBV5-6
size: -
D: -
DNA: TGTGCCAGCAGCTTGGTACTTTTGAACACTGAAGCTTTCTTT
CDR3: CASSLVLLNTEAFF

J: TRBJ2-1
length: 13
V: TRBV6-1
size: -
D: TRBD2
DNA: TGTGCCAGCACGGGACTAGGATACAATGAGCAGTTCTTC
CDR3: CASTGLGYNEQFF

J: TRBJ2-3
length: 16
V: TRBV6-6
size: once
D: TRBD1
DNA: TGTGCCAGCAGTTACGGGGACAGCTACTTCACAGATACGCAGTATTTT
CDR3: CASSYGDSYFTDTQYF

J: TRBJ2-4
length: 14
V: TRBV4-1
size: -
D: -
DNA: TGCGCCAGCAGCCCCAGCCGGGGGTGGAACATTCAGTACTTC
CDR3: CASSPSRGWNIQYF

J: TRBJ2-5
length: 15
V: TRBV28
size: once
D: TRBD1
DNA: TGTGCCAGCAGGATGACAGGGGGGAGGCGGGAGACCCAGTACTTC
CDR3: CASRMTGGRRETQYF

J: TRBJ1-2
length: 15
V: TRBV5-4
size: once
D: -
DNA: TGTGCCAGCAGCCCGAAAGGTAGGAGTGACTATGGCTACACCTTC
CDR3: CASSPKGRSDYGYTF

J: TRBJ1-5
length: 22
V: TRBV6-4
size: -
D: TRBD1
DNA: TGTGCCAGCAGTGACTTCAAAATCCCGGGACAGGGGGCGCAGGATAGCAATCAGCCCCAGCATTTT
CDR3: CASSDFKIPGQGAQDSNQPQHF

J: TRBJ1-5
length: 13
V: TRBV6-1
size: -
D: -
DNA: TGTGCCAGCAGACAGATCTTCAATCAGCCCCAGCATTTT
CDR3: CASRQIFNQPQHF

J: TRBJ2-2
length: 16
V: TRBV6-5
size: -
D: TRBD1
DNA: TGTGCCAGCAGTTACTCCGGGACAGGGCGGACCGGGGAGCTGTTTTTT
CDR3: CASSYSGTGRTGELFF

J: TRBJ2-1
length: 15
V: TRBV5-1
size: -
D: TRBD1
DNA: TGCGCCAGCAGGGGAATGACAGGGTGGGACAATGAGCAGTTCTTC
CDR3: CASRGMTGWDNEQFF

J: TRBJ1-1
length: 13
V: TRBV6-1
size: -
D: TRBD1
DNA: TGTGCCAGCAGTGGGTTCGGACAGGGACAGTCTTTCTTT
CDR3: CASSGFGQGQSFF

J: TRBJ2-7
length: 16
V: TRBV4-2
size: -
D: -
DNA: TGTGCCAGCAGCCAAGGGTTGCAGGGGTTGACCTACGGGGTGTACTTC
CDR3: CASSQGLQGLTYGVYF

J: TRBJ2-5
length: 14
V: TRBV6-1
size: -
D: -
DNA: TGTGCCAGCAGTGATAGCAGGGGACGAGAGACCCAGTACTTC
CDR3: CASSDSRGRETQYF

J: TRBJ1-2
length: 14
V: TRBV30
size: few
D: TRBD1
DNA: TGTGCCTGGAGGTTGCGGGACAGGGGCTATGGCTACACCTTC
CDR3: CAWRLRDRGYGYTF

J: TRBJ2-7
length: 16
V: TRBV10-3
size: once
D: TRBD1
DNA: TGTGCCATCAGTGTGACAGGGCCTAATTTCTCCTACGAGCAGTACTTC
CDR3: CAISVTGPNFSYEQYF